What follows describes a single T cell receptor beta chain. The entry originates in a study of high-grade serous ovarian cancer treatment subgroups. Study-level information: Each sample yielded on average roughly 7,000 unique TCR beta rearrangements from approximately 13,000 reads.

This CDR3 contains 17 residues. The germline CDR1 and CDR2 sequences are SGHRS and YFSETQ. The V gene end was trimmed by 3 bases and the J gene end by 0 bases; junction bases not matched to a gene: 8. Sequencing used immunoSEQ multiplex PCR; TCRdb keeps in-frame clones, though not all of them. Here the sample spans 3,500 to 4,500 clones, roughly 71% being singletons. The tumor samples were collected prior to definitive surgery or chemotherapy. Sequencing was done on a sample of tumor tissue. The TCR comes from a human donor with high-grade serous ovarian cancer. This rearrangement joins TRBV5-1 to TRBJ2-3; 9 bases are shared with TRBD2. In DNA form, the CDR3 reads TGCGCCAGCAGCTGGCCGATCGCGGGGGGGAGCACAGATACGCAGTATTTT. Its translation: CASSWPIAGGSTDTQYF.